This passage covers 28 T cell receptor beta chains from one sample sequenced in a study of regulatory dendritic cells for organ transplantation. Sequencing used immunoSEQ multiplex PCR; TCRdb keeps in-frame clones, though not all of them. This table holds some 11,000 clones, roughly 70% found once. These TCRs' antigens remain unknown. Sorted T cells were CFSE-labeled and cultured 5 days with allogeneic regulatory or mature dendritic cells at 1:10. Material: memory CD4+ T cells from blood cultured with regulatory dendritic cells. Subset in this sample: CD45RO+ memory T cells. The receptors come from a human donor in good health.

The chain recombines TRBV5-6 with TRBJ2-1; TRBD1 agrees at 7 bases. CDR1 is SGHDT, CDR2 YYEEEE, per germline. V lost 5 bases, J lost 3 bases, and 11 bases stayed unmatched. The CDR3 loop spans 16 amino acids. The CDR3 reads CASSVQGPPYYNEQFF. The DNA for the CDR3 is TGTGCCAGCAGTGTACAGGGGCCCCCCTACTACAATGAGCAGTTCTTC.

This clone has only a few counts. This sequence joins TRBV19 and TRBJ2-7, with D possibly matching TRBD2 (5 bases). Germline V gene data show CDR1 as LNHDA and CDR2 as SQIVND (reference sequence). The CDR3 consists of 14 residues. The V end lost 1 base, the J end lost 3 bases, and 10 bases lay between the germline ends. This CDR3 is CASSIAGSFYEQYF. Written as DNA, the CDR3 is TGTGCCAGTAGTATAGCGGGATCTTTCTACGAGCAGTACTTC.

V gene TRBV28 combines with J gene TRBJ1-5; tentative D call: TRBD1 (5 bases). There are 14 residues in the CDR3. The germline V gene encodes CDR1 MDHEN and CDR2 SYDVKM. The V end was cut by 6 bases, the J end by 1 base, with 10 bases between. CDR3 protein: CASRSGGSNQPQHF. The CDR3 nucleotides read TGTGCCAGCAGGTCGGGGGGGAGCAATCAGCCCCAGCATTTT.

V gene TRBV19 combines with J gene TRBJ2-1; 11 nucleotides agree with TRBD2. Germline trimming cut 7 bases from V and 9 bases from J; bases unmatched to any gene: 20. CDR1 is LNHDA, CDR2 SQIVND, per germline (reference sequence). CDR3 length: 18 residues. The CDR3 nucleotides are TGTGCCAGTAAAGGAGGGCCTAGCGGGGGGCTTGAGGGCCGTGAGCAGTTCTTC. Protein: CASKGGPSGGLEGREQFF.

Note on this clone: One end of the junction fails to match germline, which may point to a read error. The gene calls are TRBV11-2 and TRBJ1-4; 10 bases align to TRBD1. CDR3 length: 14 amino acids. Germline CDR1 SGHAT, CDR2 FQNNGV. CDR3 DNA: TGTGCCAGCTCCGGGGGACAGGGGAATGGAAAACTGTTTTTT. Encoded protein: CASSGGQGNGKLFF.

The CDR3 is CASSLPRGQHFSTDTQYF. The CDR3 nucleotides are TGCGCCAGCAGCTTGCCCAGGGGACAGCACTTTAGCACAGATACGCAGTATTTT. This chain joins TRBV5-1 and TRBJ2-3; TRBD1 aligns across 7 bases. This CDR3 is 18 amino acids long. V lost 1 base to trimming and J lost 0 bases; unmatched junction nucleotides: 11. Germline V CDR1 and CDR2: SGHRS, YFSETQ.

The chain uses TRBV2 and TRBJ1-5; D is unresolved. The CDR3 has 14 residues. V lost 4 bases, J lost 4 bases, and 11 bases lay in between. Germline CDR1 reads SNHLY; CDR2 reads FYNNEI. CDR3 nucleotides: TGTGCCAGCAGTGGGAGGACTTTTAATCAGCCCCAGCATTTT. It encodes CASSGRTFNQPQHF.

The chain joins TRBV19 to TRBJ2-3, with TRBD2 matching 8 bases. Trimming cost V 1 base and J 4 bases; bases outside gene matches: 1. Looked up from germline, CDR1 is LNHDA and CDR2 is SQIVND (reference sequence). CDR3 length equals 14 residues. Written as DNA, the CDR3 is TGTGCCAGTAGTATAGGGACTAGCCCAGATACGCAGTATTTT. This sequence encodes CASSIGTSPDTQYF.

The chain uses TRBV5-1 and TRBJ2-7, with 7 bases matching TRBD1. CDR3 length equals 14 residues. V was clipped by 4 bases and J by 2 bases; unmatched bases: 6. The germline V gene encodes CDR1 SGHRS and CDR2 YFSETQ. The CDR3 DNA reads as TGCGCCAGCAGCACCAGGGACAGTACCTACGAGCAGTACTTC. Translating it yields CASSTRDSTYEQYF.

The chain carries TRBV19 and TRBJ1-3; no reliable D call. Trimming stripped 7 bases from V and 1 base from J, with 20 bases between. Germline assignment: CDR1 LNHDA and CDR2 SQIVND (reference sequence). The CDR3 runs to 17 residues. The CDR3, as DNA: TGTGCCAGTACAACAATTCCGGGTGGTTTATCTGGAAACACCATATATTTT. Protein product: CASTTIPGGLSGNTIYF.

The chain links TRBV5-1 to TRBJ1-3; 10 bases match TRBD1. V lost 0 bases to trimming and J lost 2 bases; unmatched junction nucleotides: 8. CDR1 is SGHRS and CDR2 is YFSETQ in the germline V gene. The CDR3 has 18 residues. CDR3 nucleotide sequence: TGCGCCAGCAGCTTGGGTAATATCGGGACAGGGGCTGGAAACACCATATATTTT. Protein: CASSLGNIGTGAGNTIYF. The full variable domain, with the rest looked up from reference TRBV5-1 and TRBJ1-3, is KAGVTQTPRYLIKTRGQQVTLSCSPISGHRSVSWYQQTPGQGLQFLFEYFSETQRNKGNFPGRFSGRQFSNSRSEMNVSTLELGDSALYLCASSLGNIGTGAGNTIYFGEGSWLTVV.

The J gene is TRBJ2-1, the V gene TRBV11-3; TRBD1 matches at 10 bases. The J segment lost 8 bases and the V segment lost 8 bases, leaving 6 bases of the junction unmatched. Germline values: CDR1 SGHNT, CDR2 YENEEA. The CDR3 is 13 residues long. The CDR3: CASRGQGVDEQFF. The CDR3 bases are TGTGCCAGCCGAGGACAGGGGGTGGATGAGCAGTTCTTC. Complete variable domain (other parts from reference TRBV11-3 and TRBJ2-1): EAGVVQSPRYKIIEKKQPVAFWCNPISGHNTLYWYLQNLGQGPELLIRYENEEAVDDSQLPKDRFSAERLKGVDSTLKIQPAELGDSAVYLCASRGQGVDEQFFGPGTRLTVL.

For this clone: Its ends do not fully match the called genes, so a read error is possible. V gene TRBV2 combines with J gene TRBJ1-1, with 10 bases identical to TRBD1. The CDR3 length is 15 residues. Germline CDR1 SNHLY, CDR2 FYNNEI. CDR3 nucleotide sequence: TGTGCAAGCAGGGACAGGGGTTTTCTGAACACTGAAGCTTTCTTT. Its translation is CASRDRGFLNTEAFF.

The CDR3 sequence is CASSLTTAMNTEAFF. DNA for the CDR3: TGCGCCAGCAGCTTGACGACAGCCATGAACACTGAAGCTTTCTTT. The chain carries TRBV5-1 and TRBJ1-1; maybe TRBD1 (5 bases). The CDR3 sequence is 15 residues long. V lost 1 base and J lost 0, with 10 bases in between. CDR1 is SGHRS and CDR2 is YFSETQ in the germline V gene. The full variable domain, completed using reference TRBV5-1 and TRBJ1-1, is KAGVTQTPRYLIKTRGQQVTLSCSPISGHRSVSWYQQTPGQGLQFLFEYFSETQRNKGNFPGRFSGRQFSNSRSEMNVSTLELGDSALYLCASSLTTAMNTEAFFGQGTRLTVV.

This clone has just a few counts. The chain couples TRBV5-4 to TRBJ2-7, with 7 bases fitting TRBD2. The CDR3 is made up of 15 amino acids. Germline CDR1 and CDR2: SGHNT and YYREEE (reference sequence). With 4 bases clipped from V and 3 bases from J, the junction kept 10 bases outside the gene matches. The CDR3 is CASSPGGGNGYEQYF. CDR3 DNA sequence: TGTGCCAGCAGCCCGGGGGGTGGGAATGGCTACGAGCAGTACTTC.

The chain joins TRBV12-5 to TRBJ1-5; 8 nucleotides align to TRBD1. J lost 2 bases, V lost 4 bases, and 1 base had no gene match. Germline CDR1 LGHNT, CDR2 FRNRAP. The CDR3 loop spans 14 amino acids. CDR3 bases: TGTGCTAGTGGTTCGGACAGGGGCAATCAGCCCCAGCATTTT. It specifies CASGSDRGNQPQHF.

The chain has TRBV7-3 and TRBJ2-6; a weak D match, TRBD2 (5 bases). This CDR3 has 16 amino acids. Germline CDR1 and CDR2: SGHTA and FQGTGA. V was trimmed by 0 bases and J by 4 bases, leaving 10 bases between them. CDR3 nucleotides: TGTGCCAGCAGCTTAACAAGAGGGTCAGGGGCCAACGTCCTGACTTTC. Translating it yields CASSLTRGSGANVLTF.

The chain uses TRBV11-2 and TRBJ1-1, with D perhaps TRBD1 (5 bases). CDR3 size: 15 residues. The V end lost 1 base, the J end lost 7 bases, and 16 bases lay between the germline ends. Looked up from germline, CDR1 is SGHAT and CDR2 is FQNNGV. The DNA of the CDR3 is TGTGCCAGCAGCTTAGCCGGCGGGCGGGGGGTTGAAGCTTTCTTT. It encodes CASSLAGGRGVEAFF.

This clone was counted only a few times. The genes are TRBV2 and TRBJ1-6; 10 nucleotides line up with TRBD1. The CDR3 runs to 14 residues. The V gene's germline CDR1 is SNHLY and CDR2 FYNNEI. The trim removed 5 bases at V and 15 bases at J, leaving 10 bases unmatched. CDR3 residues: CASSTDRGLSRLHF. The CDR3 DNA reads TGTGCCAGCAGTACAGACAGGGGGCTTTCCCGCCTCCACTTT.

The J gene is TRBJ1-6, the V gene TRBV5-1, with 8 bases that match TRBD1. The CDR3 spans 18 residues. Unmatched junction bases numbered 9, after V lost 4 bases and J lost 0 bases. From germline, CDR1 is SGHRS and CDR2 YFSETQ. CDR3 sequence: CASSVRDRTTSYNSPLHF. Here the CDR3 DNA reads TGCGCCAGCAGCGTCCGGGACAGGACTACCTCCTATAATTCACCCCTCCACTTT.

The chain is built from TRBV4-2 and TRBJ2-1; tentatively, D is TRBD2 (5 bases). CDR3 length: 16 residues. Trimming took 1 base from V and 0 from J, leaving 10 bases between them. Germline-derived CDR1 and CDR2 are LGHNA and YNFKEQ. The CDR3 here is CASSQAVLDSYNEQFF. In DNA form, the CDR3 reads TGTGCCAGCAGCCAAGCTGTACTAGACTCCTACAATGAGCAGTTCTTC.

The chain is built from TRBV7-2 and TRBJ2-3; D perhaps matches TRBD2 (6 bases). Germline lookup yields CDR1 SGHTA and CDR2 FQGNSA. The length of the CDR3 is 14 residues. With 7 bases removed from V and 6 bases from J, the gap between germline ends came to 17 bases. In DNA, the CDR3 is TGTGCCAGCACCTCTTCCGGGGGTAGGGATACGCAGTATTTT. Amino acids: CASTSSGGRDTQYF.

V usage is TRBV6-5 and J usage is TRBJ1-5; the D gene is possibly TRBD1 (5 bases). The V gene lost 4 bases and the J gene lost 3 bases, with 13 bases spanning the gap. Germline-derived CDR1 and CDR2 are MNHEY and SVGAGI. The CDR3 is 15 amino acids. The CDR3 is CASSFMGRDNQPQHF. For the CDR3, the DNA is TGTGCCAGCAGTTTCATGGGGCGTGACAATCAGCCCCAGCATTTT.

The DNA of the CDR3 is TGTGCCAGCAGCTTAAGCAGGGGGCGCGCAGGAAACACCATATATTTT. Its protein is CASSLSRGRAGNTIYF. The chain employs TRBV7-3 and TRBJ1-3, with TRBD1 matching over 8 bases. V was pared by 1 base and J by 4 bases, with 6 bases of the junction left unmatched. CDR3 length: 16 residues. Per the germline V gene, CDR1 is SGHTA and CDR2 is FQGTGA.

This chain uses TRBV7-2 with TRBJ2-3, with D maybe TRBD1 (6 bases). Trimming shortened V by 11 bases and J by 3 bases, and 15 bases separated the two germline ends. Germline V gene lookup returns CDR1 SGHTA and CDR2 FQGNSA. This CDR3 comprises 13 residues. The CDR3 region is CALIEGGTDTQYF. The CDR3 DNA sequence: TGTGCCCTCATTGAAGGGGGAACAGATACGCAGTATTTT.

This clone was seen once. V usage is TRBV13 and J usage is TRBJ2-7; possibly TRBD2 for D (7 bases). Between the trimmed V and J ends, which lost 0 bases and 5 bases, there was a span of 11 bases. The CDR3 length is 14 residues. The germline gives CDR1 PRHDT, CDR2 FYEKMQ (reference sequence). The CDR3, as DNA: TGTGCCAGCAGCTTAGGGGGGGGGCACGACGAGCAGTACTTC. As protein: CASSLGGGHDEQYF.

The chain has TRBV4-1 and TRBJ2-5, with 12 nucleotides matching TRBD2. J was trimmed by 4 bases and V by 4 bases; bases with no gene match: 7. CDR3 length: 16 amino acids. CDR1 is MGHRA and CDR2 is YSYEKL in the germline V gene. CDR3 amino acids: CASSRGTSGGRETQYF. The CDR3 DNA follows: TGCGCCAGCAGCCGGGGAACTAGCGGGGGGCGAGAGACCCAGTACTTC.

The chain recombines TRBV7-8 with TRBJ1-5; 9 bases match TRBD1. Germline V gives CDR1 SGHVS, CDR2 FQNEAQ. The CDR3 length is 14 residues. The J segment lost 7 bases and the V segment lost 6 bases, leaving 7 bases of the junction unmatched. The CDR3 region is CASSAGTGFQPQHF. CDR3 DNA: TGTGCCAGCAGTGCCGGGACAGGGTTCCAGCCCCAGCATTTT.